This is a list of T cell receptor beta chains from one sample in a study of PD-L1 blockade in urothelial cancer. Profiled with immunoSEQ multiplex PCR; TCRdb holds only in-frame clones, not every one. The table shows 84,000 or so clones, with 85% to 90% occurring only once. The specimen comprised PBMCs, sampled around atezolizumab (anti-PD-L1) treatment. These receptors all come from a man between 60 and 70 years old with urothelial cancer. Both conserved end residues are part of each CDR3. D genes are given only for firm matches. Rows give clone size only sometimes, using once, few, many, or a class for an expanded clone.

D gene	clone size	J gene	V gene	CDR3 protein	CDR3 DNA
TRBD2	.	TRBJ2-3	TRBV6-6	CASTTPRAGSTDTQYF	TGTGCCAGTACCACACCCCGAGCGGGGAGCACAGATACGCAGTATTTT
TRBD1	.	TRBJ2-1	TRBV7-2	CASSFAYIHKGQGTNEQFF	TGTGCCAGCAGCTTTGCGTACATTCACAAGGGACAGGGGACCAATGAGCAGTTCTTC
.	.	TRBJ2-6	TRBV18	CASSPLQQTGANVLTF	TGTGCCAGCTCACCACTCCAACAGACTGGGGCCAACGTCCTGACTTTC
TRBD1	.	TRBJ2-1	TRBV5-1	CASTLGQGAHIGEQFF	TGCGCCAGCACTCTCGGACAGGGAGCCCACATAGGTGAGCAGTTCTTC
TRBD1	.	TRBJ2-3	TRBV27	CASSSTGGMTDTQYF	TGTGCCAGCAGCTCAACAGGGGGGATGACAGATACGCAGTATTTT
TRBD1	.	TRBJ2-7	TRBV7-2	CASRGGTGGHEQYF	TGTGCCAGCAGGGGCGGGACAGGGGGCCACGAGCAGTACTTC
TRBD1	once	TRBJ2-5	TRBV29-1	CSVGDRGETQYF	TGCAGCGTCGGAGACAGGGGCGAGACCCAGTACTTC
.	.	TRBJ2-3	TRBV4-3	CASRAPDRGVWYF	TGCGCCAGCAGAGCCCCCGATCGCGGTGTGTGGTATTTT
TRBD1	.	TRBJ1-6	TRBV6-5	CASTRDSDNSPLHF	TGTGCCAGCACCCGGGACAGCGATAATTCACCCCTCCACTTT
.	.	TRBJ1-5	TRBV5-6	CASSLTGISGNQPQHF	TGTGCCAGCAGCTTAACAGGGATCTCTGGGAATCAGCCCCAGCATTTT
.	.	TRBJ1-2	TRBV18	CASSLAGRLYGYTF	TGTGCCAGCTCACTGGCCGGGAGGCTCTATGGCTACACCTTC
.	.	TRBJ2-2	TRBV6-5	CASSYSKGLGGGELFF	TGTGCCAGCAGTTACTCGAAGGGGTTGGGGGGCGGGGAGCTGTTTTTT
TRBD2	.	TRBJ2-3	TRBV6-5	CASSFRGGGVVYF	TGTGCCAGCAGCTTCCGCGGCGGGGGGGTCGTGTATTTT
.	.	TRBJ1-2	TRBV2	CASSDLRAYTF	TGTGCCAGCAGTGACCTCAGGGCTTACACCTTC
.	.	TRBJ2-7	TRBV2	CASSKENEQYF	TGTGCCAGCAGTAAGGAGAACGAGCAGTACTTC
TRBD1	once	TRBJ2-7	TRBV6-5	CASSYAEAGQGYEQYF	TGTGCCAGCAGTTACGCAGAAGCGGGACAGGGCTACGAGCAGTACTTC
.	.	TRBJ2-4	TRBV7-2	CASSYDSAKNIQYF	TGTGCCAGCAGTTATGACTCAGCCAAAAACATTCAGTACTTC
.	once	TRBJ2-7	TRBV25-1	CASSELEGAREQYF	TGTGCCAGCAGTGAATTGGAGGGTGCACGGGAGCAGTACTTC
.	.	TRBJ2-1	TRBV10-1	CASSELGSSYNEQFF	TGCGCCAGCAGTGAGTTAGGGAGCTCCTACAATGAGCAGTTCTTC
.	few	TRBJ1-2	TRBV28	CASSYLNYGYTF	TGTGCCAGCAGTTACTTAAACTATGGCTACACCTTC
.	.	TRBJ1-2	TRBV28	CASSFFSGYTF	TGTGCCAGCAGTTTTTTCTCTGGCTACACCTTC
.	.	TRBJ2-7	TRBV28	CASSLREAYEQYF	TGTGCCAGCAGTTTGAGGGAAGCCTACGAGCAGTACTTC
.	.	TRBJ2-7	TRBV2	CVSTGAYEQYF	TGTGTTAGCACGGGGGCCTACGAGCAGTACTTC
TRBD2	.	TRBJ2-2	TRBV7-3	CASSSSSGAGSTGELFF	TGTGCCAGCAGCTCGTCTAGCGGGGCGGGTAGCACCGGGGAGCTGTTTTTT
TRBD1	.	TRBJ2-3	TRBV7-3	CASSLGGQGIRADTQYF	TGTGCCAGCAGCTTGGGTGGACAGGGTATTCGAGCAGATACGCAGTATTTT
.	.	TRBJ2-1	TRBV29-1	CSVRLATEQFF	TGCAGCGTCCGCCTAGCGACTGAGCAGTTCTTC
.	.	TRBJ1-1	TRBV7-9	CASSLGGIDNTEAFF	TGTGCCAGCAGCTTAGGCGGGATAGATAACACTGAAGCTTTCTTT
TRBD2	.	TRBJ2-7	TRBV7-2	CASSRTSGRSYEQYF	TGTGCCAGCAGCCGCACTAGCGGGAGATCCTACGAGCAGTACTTC
.	few	TRBJ1-1	TRBV11-2	CASGLDRMNTEAFF	TGTGCCAGCGGACTGGACCGGATGAACACTGAAGCTTTCTTT
TRBD1	.	TRBJ1-5	TRBV10-3	CAISRTGNNQPQHF	TGTGCCATCAGTCGGACAGGGAACAATCAGCCCCAGCATTTT
.	.	TRBJ1-1	TRBV6-5	CASSLGVVVPTEAFF	TGTGCCAGCAGTTTAGGGGTGGTCGTTCCGACTGAAGCTTTCTTT
.	.	TRBJ2-1	TRBV18	CASSLEGTPQVNEQFF	TGTGCCAGCTCACTCGAAGGGACTCCCCAGGTGAATGAGCAGTTCTTC
.	.	TRBJ1-6	TRBV4-1	CASSQERLNVSPLHF	TGCGCCAGCAGCCAGGAGCGACTAAACGTGTCACCCCTCCACTTT
.	.	TRBJ2-7	TRBV14	CASSLGGGFSYEQYF	TGTGCCAGCAGCTTGGGGGGGGGCTTCTCCTACGAGCAGTACTTC
TRBD2	.	TRBJ2-2	TRBV27	CASSLSRGWGTGELFF	TGTGCCAGCAGTTTATCGCGGGGGTGGGGGACCGGGGAGCTGTTTTTT
TRBD2	.	TRBJ2-1	TRBV19	CASSIRQYGGNEQFF	TGTGCCAGTAGTATCAGGCAATACGGGGGGAATGAGCAGTTCTTC
.	.	TRBJ2-5	TRBV7-9	CASSSETGRKETQYF	TGTGCCAGCAGCTCCGAAACAGGGAGAAAAGAGACCCAGTACTTC
TRBD1	.	TRBJ1-1	TRBV10-3	CAIKGQGNTEAFF	TGTGCCATCAAAGGACAGGGGAACACTGAAGCTTTCTTT
.	.	TRBJ2-3	TRBV6-5	CASKRGGLSDTQYF	TGTGCCAGCAAGAGGGGGGGGCTGTCTGATACGCAGTATTTT
TRBD1	.	TRBJ1-2	TRBV9	CASSSHQRLITGVYGYTF	TGTGCCAGCAGCTCCCACCAAAGACTGATCACAGGGGTCTATGGCTACACCTTC
TRBD1	few	TRBJ1-6	TRBV18	CASSQDRVSPLHF	TGTGCCAGCTCTCAGGACAGGGTCTCACCCCTCCACTTT
.	.	TRBJ1-3	TRBV5-1	CASSSGSNSLVTGNTIYF	TGCGCCAGCAGCTCCGGTTCAAATTCTCTCGTTACTGGAAACACCATATATTTT
TRBD2	.	TRBJ2-3	TRBV10-3	CAVTSGRGLLTDTQYF	TGTGCCGTCACTAGCGGGAGGGGACTGCTCACAGATACGCAGTATTTT
.	.	TRBJ1-1	TRBV11-2	CASSDMRGLNTEAFF	TGTGCCAGCAGCGACATGCGGGGCTTGAACACTGAAGCTTTCTTT
TRBD2	.	TRBJ2-3	TRBV7-2	CASSPGLAGGTDTQYF	TGTGCCAGCAGCCCAGGACTAGCGGGGGGCACAGATACGCAGTATTTT
.	few	TRBJ1-6	TRBV27	CASSFRGNSPLHF	TGTGCCAGCAGTTTTAGGGGCAATTCACCCCTCCACTTT
.	.	TRBJ1-4	TRBV19	CASSISTHGEKLFF	TGTGCCAGTAGTATATCCACCCACGGGGAAAAACTGTTTTTT
.	.	TRBJ1-1	TRBV7-8	CASTQRGRVVTEAFF	TGTGCCAGCACCCAGCGGGGCAGGGTGGTCACTGAAGCTTTCTTT
TRBD1	.	TRBJ2-3	TRBV10-1	CASSRDSPTDTQYF	TGCGCCAGCAGCCGGGACAGTCCCACAGATACGCAGTATTTT
.	.	TRBJ2-7	TRBV7-2	CASTWGGQNYEQYF	TGTGCCAGCACTTGGGGGGGACAAAACTACGAGCAGTACTTC
TRBD1	.	TRBJ2-2	TRBV4-1	CASTGTGNTGELFF	TGCGCCAGTACCGGGACAGGCAACACCGGGGAGCTGTTTTTT
TRBD1	.	TRBJ1-3	TRBV6-5	CASSRTGGRGNTIYF	TGTGCCAGCAGCCGGACAGGGGGTAGGGGAAACACCATATATTTT
.	.	TRBJ1-3	TRBV7-9	CASSEGLISGNTIYF	TGTGCCAGCAGCGAGGGACTCATCTCTGGAAACACCATATATTTT
.	.	TRBJ1-1	TRBV29-1	CSVGLVPDTEAFF	TGCAGCGTTGGGTTGGTGCCGGACACTGAAGCTTTCTTT
.	.	TRBJ1-4	TRBV4-3	CASSQDTGWGEKLFF	TGCGCCAGCAGCCAAGATACAGGGTGGGGTGAAAAACTGTTTTTT
TRBD1	.	TRBJ2-4	TRBV9	CASSTGQQNIQYF	TGTGCCAGCAGCACGGGACAGCAAAACATTCAGTACTTC
.	.	TRBJ1-6	TRBV9	CASSADRSSPLHF	TGTGCCAGCAGCGCCGATCGGAGTTCACCCCTCCACTTT
TRBD2	.	TRBJ2-1	TRBV7-9	CASSSLAGGKDEQFF	TGTGCCAGCAGTTCACTGGCGGGGGGGAAGGATGAGCAGTTCTTC
.	.	TRBJ1-6	TRBV11-3	CASRFREESSPLHF	TGTGCCAGCAGATTCAGGGAGGAAAGTTCACCCCTCCACTTT
TRBD1	.	TRBJ1-4	TRBV11-2	CASSSGTGVEKLFF	TGTGCCAGCAGCTCCGGGACAGGGGTTGAAAAACTGTTTTTT